These 9 T cell receptor beta chains were sequenced from one sample in a study of T cells expressing NK-cell markers. From the 5' RACE reads, TCRdb lists one entry per CDR3 protein and no DNA. This repertoire includes around 470,000 distinct CDR3 sequences. Source material: blood T cells: a sorted CD56 or NKG2C T cell subset, CD4+ or CD8+ T cells, or bulk PBMC T cells (not recorded which). The receptor source for this set is a woman between 50 and 59 years old in good health.

The chain employs TRBV20-1 and TRBJ2-1; with no DNA, the TCRdb D assignment of TRBD2 cannot be verified. The length of the CDR3 is 12 residues. Germline-derived CDR1 and CDR2 are DFQATT and SNEGSKA (reference sequence). The CDR3 sequence: CSAGDASGLQFF.

The CDR3 protein is CASRSLGFNEKLFF. This rearrangement joins TRBV4-1 to TRBJ1-4; TCRdb's D call of TRBD1 is untestable without DNA. The CDR3 contains 14 residues. CDR1 MGHRA and CDR2 YSYEKL come from the germline V gene.

The chain's CDR3 is CASSLPQQGNEQFF. The chain links TRBV27 to TRBJ2-1; the TCRdb call, TRBD1, lacks DNA for checking. Germline V CDR1 and CDR2: MNHEY, SMNVEV (reference sequence). This CDR3 comprises 14 residues.

The chain combines TRBV28 with TRBJ2-3. The CDR3 loop spans 11 amino acids. Germline CDR1 is MDHEN and CDR2 is SYDVKM. This chain's CDR3 is CASTDTDTQYF.

The V call is TRBV5-6, the J call TRBJ2-5; TCRdb's assignment of TRBD1 cannot be checked, as there is no DNA. Per the germline V gene, CDR1 is SGHDT and CDR2 is YYEEEE. CDR3 size: 15 residues. CDR3 sequence: CASSFKVQGKETQYF.

The chain recombines TRBV25-1 with TRBJ2-3; the TRBD1 assignment by TCRdb is unverifiable without DNA. There are 12 residues in the CDR3. Germline loops: CDR1 MGHDK, CDR2 SYGVNS. The chain's CDR3 is CASSLTGGTQYF.

CDR3 loop: CASSVASGLGEKLFF. The chain has TRBV9 and TRBJ1-4; as DNA is missing, the TRBD1 call by TCRdb cannot be tested. The CDR3 totals 15 residues. Germline assignment: CDR1 SGDLS and CDR2 YYNGEE.

V gene TRBV28 combines with J gene TRBJ2-1; TCRdb designates TRBD1, a call that cannot be tested without DNA. The CDR3 length is 15 residues. Germline values: CDR1 MDHEN, CDR2 SYDVKM. CDR3 in amino acids: CASSSTQGHYNEQFF.

This rearrangement joins TRBV2 to TRBJ1-2. Germline lookup yields CDR1 SNHLY and CDR2 FYNNEI. This CDR3 region has 11 residues. CDR3 sequence reads: CASKINYGYTF.